Listed below are T cell receptor beta chains from one sample, sequenced in a study of OX40 agonist ivuxolimab in advanced cancers. Libraries were prepared by immunoSEQ multiplex PCR; TCRdb keeps only in-frame clonotypes and omits some of them. The sample shows around 70,000 clones, roughly nine tenths of them seen only once. Sequencing was performed on CD4+ or CD8+ T cells sorted from blood, taken in a trial of the OX40 agonist ivuxolimab. The receptor set was obtained from an adult with an advanced solid tumor such as melanoma, head and neck, liver or kidney cancer. Each CDR3 is given with its conserved first and last residue.

TRBV5-6	TRBJ2-1	CASSRPGTGYNEQFF
TRBV18	TRBJ1-4	CASSPLRTATNEKLFF
TRBV7-9	TRBJ2-1	CASSLEGLEQFF
TRBV5-4	TRBJ1-2	CASSPDRDYYGYTF
TRBV11-2	TRBJ1-1	CASSSPGQGDTEAFF
TRBV7-2	TRBJ1-2	CASSLVVAGGYGYTF
TRBV5-1	TRBJ2-7	CASSSGTGGYEQYF
TRBV2	TRBJ2-5	CASGQLETQYF
TRBV10-1	TRBJ2-3	CASSEGQGADTQYF
TRBV13	TRBJ2-7	CASSPQTTRQLYEQYF
TRBV5-6	TRBJ2-1	CASTNRAEQFF
TRBV11-1	TRBJ2-7	CASSLETHDYEQYF
TRBV7-9	TRBJ1-1	CASRSVRTTEAFF
TRBV19	TRBJ2-1	CASSSGTGDYNEQFF
TRBV28	TRBJ1-2	CASSRGGGQLLYGYTF
TRBV6-5	TRBJ2-3	CASSRFRTSTDTQYF
TRBV28	TRBJ2-7	CASSFIEGSYEQYF
TRBV21-1	TRBJ2-7	CASLRQVSRVHEQYF
TRBV5-1	TRBJ2-3	CASSLSRPRTDTQYF
TRBV13	TRBJ2-5	CASSLGAPGLAGETQYF
TRBV27	TRBJ2-1	CASTPQTSGHSYNEQFF
TRBV19	TRBJ1-5	CASSIMPGLGQPQHF
TRBV7-9	TRBJ2-5	CASRAAGEETQYF
TRBV28	.	CASRVRRAGSYEQYF
TRBV28	TRBJ1-5	CASSIPGTGQPQHF
TRBV18	TRBJ2-3	CANSVAGGRTDTQYF
TRBV19	TRBJ2-1	CASSTGLAGGYNEQFF
TRBV5-4	TRBJ2-7	CASSLLSAGGTQYF
TRBV6-5	TRBJ1-2	CASSYSQVKANYGYTF
TRBV10-3	TRBJ1-4	CAISRGLETNEKLFF
TRBV27	TRBJ2-5	CASTGRGRETQYF
TRBV2	TRBJ2-7	CASRDGNPSYEQYF
TRBV5-1	TRBJ1-6	CASSLEGGRGVDSPLHF
TRBV7-6	TRBJ1-1	CASSLGGFTEAFF
TRBV27	TRBJ1-1	CASSLTGNTEAFF